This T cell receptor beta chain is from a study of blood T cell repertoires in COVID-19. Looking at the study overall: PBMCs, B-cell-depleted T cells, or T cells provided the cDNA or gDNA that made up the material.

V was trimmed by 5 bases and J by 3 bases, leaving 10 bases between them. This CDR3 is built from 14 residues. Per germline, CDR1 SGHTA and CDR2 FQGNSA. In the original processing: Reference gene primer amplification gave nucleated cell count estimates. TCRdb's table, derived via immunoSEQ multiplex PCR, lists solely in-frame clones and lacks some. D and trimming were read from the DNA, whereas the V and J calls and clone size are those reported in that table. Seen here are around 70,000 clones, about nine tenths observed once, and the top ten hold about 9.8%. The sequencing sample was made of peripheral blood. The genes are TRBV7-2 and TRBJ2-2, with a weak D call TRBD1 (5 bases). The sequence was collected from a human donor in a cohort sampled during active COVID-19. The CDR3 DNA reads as TGTGCCAGCAGCCCCGCAGGGTACACCGGGGAGCTGTTTTTT. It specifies CASSPAGYTGELFF.